This TCR beta chain was obtained from a study of T cells in Graves' hyperthyroidism and ophthalmopathy. TCR beta CDR3 regions were amplified from RNA transcripts. Primed by the HTBI set, a first-round RT-PCR was run on the TCR CDR3. TCRdb re-derived calls from the multiplex PCR reads in MiXCR, one entry per CDR3 protein. Of about 740,000 distinct CDR3 sequences in the sample, 12% to 15% were seen once. The source of this sequence is a woman younger than 30 with Graves' hyperthyroidism. Sequenced: blood.

The CDR3: CASSRTDGFNYEQYF. The CDR3 DNA follows: TGCGCCAGCAGCCGTACCGACGGATTCAACTACGAGCAGTACTTC. The gene calls are TRBV5-1 and TRBJ2-7; D gene ambiguous. The CDR3 totals 15 residues. Germline lookup yields CDR1 SGHRS and CDR2 YFSETQ. V was clipped by 4 bases and J by 3 bases, with 17 bases between them.